Shown below are 4 T cell receptor beta chains from a single sample sequenced in a study of blood T cell repertoires in COVID-19. Produced via immunoSEQ multiplex PCR; TCRdb's table is partial and in-frame only. The sample lists about 120,000 clones; about 90% were seen once. Sequencing was performed on peripheral blood. The receptor set was obtained from a human donor in a cohort sampled during active COVID-19.

The rearrangement uses TRBV5-5 and TRBJ1-2, with D tentatively TRBD1 (5 bases). This CDR3 is built from 12 residues. V was clipped by 2 bases and J by 3 bases, with 5 bases between them. The germline CDR1 and CDR2 sequences are SGHKS and YYEKEE (reference sequence). The CDR3 reads CASSFRDYGYTF. CDR3 DNA: TGTGCCAGCAGCTTCAGGGACTATGGCTACACCTTC.

The chain uses TRBV5-5 and TRBJ2-3; 11 nucleotides agree with TRBD2. The germline V gene has CDR1 SGHKS and CDR2 YYEKEE (reference sequence). The CDR3 contains 17 residues. The ends lost 4 bases at V and 0 bases at J; junction bases unmatched: 7. In DNA form, the CDR3 reads TGTGCCAGCAGCCAATCTAGCGGGAGGCCTAGCACAGATACGCAGTATTTT. This encodes CASSQSSGRPSTDTQYF.

This clone was recorded once. The CDR3 loop reads CASSGLQGLDTQYF. The CDR3 DNA is TGTGCCAGCTCAGGACTTCAAGGATTAGATACGCAGTATTTT. The chain joins TRBV18 to TRBJ2-3; perhaps TRBD2 as D (5 bases). There are 14 residues in the CDR3. Trimming took 5 bases from V and 5 from J, leaving 14 bases between them. CDR1 KGHSH and CDR2 LQKENI come from the germline V gene. Drawing the rest from reference TRBV18 and TRBJ2-3, the complete variable domain is NAGVMQNPRHLVRRRGQEARLRCSPMKGHSHVYWYRQLPEEGLKFMVYLQKENIIDESGMPKERFSAEFPKEGPSILRIQQVVRGDSAAYFCASSGLQGLDTQYFGPGTRLTVL.

This clone was counted a single time. The rearrangement uses TRBV5-6 and TRBJ2-1, with 11 bases that match TRBD2. V shed 4 bases and J 11 bases; nucleotides not matched to a gene: 5. The CDR3 is 13 amino acids. Germline CDR1 and CDR2: SGHDT and YYEEEE. CDR3 sequence (DNA): TGTGCCAGCAGCATACGACTAGCGGGGCAGCAGTTCTTC. Its protein product is CASSIRLAGQQFF.